The 7 T cell receptor beta chains presented below share a single source sample, sequenced in a study of cytomegalovirus exposure and HLA in healthy donors. The PCR made use of 60 Vbeta and 13 Jbeta primers. TCRdb's copy holds only in-frame clones and misses some; the assay was immunoSEQ multiplex PCR. This sample carries 85,000 to 100,000 clones, 64% of them seen once, and the ten largest clones take roughly 2.5%. Sequences were obtained from PBMCs. The receptors were gathered from a human donor in good health.

The chain recombines TRBV7-7 with TRBJ2-7; perhaps TRBD2 as D (6 bases). The germline CDR1 and CDR2 sequences are SSHAT and FNYEAQ (reference sequence). This CDR3 has 15 amino acids. Trimming cost V 1 base and J 2 bases, with 12 bases left between them. The CDR3 protein is CASSLGDLSTYEQYF. CDR3 DNA: TGTGCCAGCAGCTTAGGGGACTTGTCGACCTACGAGCAGTACTTC.

V gene TRBV18 combines with J gene TRBJ2-3; 7 bases agree with TRBD2. The V and J ends lost 3 bases and 1 base, in that order; junction bases with no gene match: 4. Germline values: CDR1 KGHSH, CDR2 LQKENI. The CDR3 is made up of 15 amino acids. CDR3 loop: CASSPASGRTDTQYF. CDR3 in DNA: TGTGCCAGCTCACCGGCTAGCGGCCGCACAGATACGCAGTATTTT.

V is TRBV5-6 and J is TRBJ2-7, with a tentative D call TRBD2 (6 bases). The length of the CDR3 is 13 residues. Deletions cut 0 bases from V and 3 bases from J, with 7 bases between. CDR1 and CDR2 from the germline V gene are SGHDT and YYEEEE. The CDR3 sequence: CASSLADYYEQYF. In DNA, the CDR3 is TGTGCCAGCAGCTTGGCGGACTACTACGAGCAGTACTTC.

The V and J genes are TRBV2 and TRBJ2-7, with 14 bases aligning to TRBD2. V shed 4 bases, J shed 5 bases, and the junction held 7 bases outside the gene matches. This CDR3 comprises 16 residues. Germline V lookup: CDR1 SNHLY, CDR2 FYNNEI. CDR3 amino acids: CASSGRTSGGLDEQYF. For the CDR3, the DNA is TGTGCCAGCAGTGGTAGGACTAGCGGGGGGCTCGACGAGCAGTACTTC. Using reference TRBV2 and TRBJ2-7 for the parts outside the CDR3, the full variable domain is EPEVTQTPSHQVTQMGQEVILRCVPISNHLYFYWYRQILGQKVEFLVSFYNNEISEKSEIFDDQFSVERPDGSNFTLKIRSTKLEDSAMYFCASSGRTSGGLDEQYFGPGTRLTVT.

This clone was counted once. The chain employs TRBV15 and TRBJ2-5; weak D call: TRBD2 (6 bases). Germline CDR1 is LNHNV and CDR2 is YYDKDF (reference sequence). Deletions cut 0 bases from V and 7 bases from J, with 15 bases between. This CDR3 has 15 amino acids. The CDR3 is CATSRDRAPGVTQYF. CDR3 DNA: TGTGCCACCAGCAGAGATAGGGCTCCGGGGGTGACCCAGTACTTC. Filled out from reference TRBV15 and TRBJ2-5, the complete variable domain reads DAMVIQNPRYQVTQFGKPVTLSCSQTLNHNVMYWYQQKSSQAPKLLFHYYDKDFNNEADTPDNFQSRRPNTSFCFLDIRSPGLGDTAMYLCATSRDRAPGVTQYFGPGTRLLVL.

The V and J genes are TRBV7-2 and TRBJ2-1; 7 nucleotides agree with TRBD2. The CDR3 is 14 residues long. Trimming at V came to 0 bases and at J to 8 bases, leaving 4 bases not matched to a gene. Germline CDR1 reads SGHTA; CDR2 reads FQGNSA. The CDR3 region has the DNA TGTGCCAGCAGCTTAGCGCTGGGGGGGGATGAGCAGTTCTTC. It specifies CASSLALGGDEQFF. The whole variable domain, remainder taken from reference TRBV7-2 and TRBJ2-1, is GAGVSQSPSNKVTEKGKDVELRCDPISGHTALYWYRQSLGQGLEFLIYFQGNSAPDKSGLPSDRFSAERTGGSVSTLTIQRTQQEDSAVYLCASSLALGGDEQFFGPGTRLTVL.

The V gene is TRBV2, the J gene TRBJ2-7; TRBD1 matches 9 bases. The CDR3 has 14 amino acids. The ends lost 6 bases at V and 0 bases at J; junction bases unmatched: 3. Germline CDR1 and CDR2: SNHLY and FYNNEI. The CDR3, as DNA: TGTGCCAGCAGAGGGACAGGGTTCTCCTACGAGCAGTACTTC. It is translated as CASRGTGFSYEQYF. Full variable domain (outside the CDR3, taken from reference TRBV2 and TRBJ2-7): EPEVTQTPSHQVTQMGQEVILRCVPISNHLYFYWYRQILGQKVEFLVSFYNNEISEKSEIFDDQFSVERPDGSNFTLKIRSTKLEDSAMYFCASRGTGFSYEQYFGPGTRLTVT.